One and the same sample provided the 18 T cell receptor beta chains below, sequenced in a study of vaccination and CD4 T cells after COVID-19. Cultured CD4+ T-cell DNA underwent Oncomine TCR Beta short-read sequencing. MiXCR, run by TCRdb on the PCR reads, gives a single entry per CDR3 protein. The sample has 9,500 to 15,000 distinct CDR3 sequences, around two fifths seen once. As to treatment: approximately nine-day PBMC culture with coronavirus spike peptide pools or control peptides (ViraFEST assay). The antigens for these receptors are not known. The sample comprised cultured CD4+ T cells from blood. All receptors derive from a human donor with COVID-19.

This clonotype appeared a few times. The rearrangement uses TRBV29-1 and TRBJ1-2, with 9 bases fitting TRBD1. The length of the CDR3 is 16 residues. The germline CDR1 and CDR2 sequences are SQVTM and ANQGSEA. V lost 4 bases to trimming and J lost 4 bases; unmatched junction nucleotides: 13. The CDR3 region is CSVVASDRGPGYGYTF. As DNA, the CDR3 is TGCAGCGTTGTGGCCTCGGACAGGGGCCCGGGCTATGGCTACACCTTC.

This chain links TRBV5-4 with TRBJ2-2, with 11 bases identical to TRBD1. The CDR3 spans 17 residues. The ends lost 4 bases at V and 5 bases at J; junction bases unmatched: 10. Germline CDR1 and CDR2: SGHNT and YYREEE (reference sequence). CDR3 nucleotides: TGTGCCAGCAGCCCCCCCGGACAGGGGGCGCGGACCGGGGAGCTGTTTTTT. Its translation: CASSPPGQGARTGELFF. Drawing the rest from reference TRBV5-4 and TRBJ2-2, the complete variable domain is ETGVTQSPTHLIKTRGQQVTLRCSSQSGHNTVSWYQQALGQGPQFIFQYYREEENGRGNFPPRFSGLQFPNYSSELNVNALELDDSALYLCASSPPGQGARTGELFFGEGSRLTVL.

The chain combines TRBV15 with TRBJ1-1; D unclear. Germline-derived CDR1 and CDR2 are LNHNV and YYDKDF (reference sequence). The CDR3 totals 14 residues. The ends were cut back, 0 bases at V and 6 bases at J, with 11 bases in the middle. CDR3 DNA: TGTGCCACCAGCAGAGATTTGGGGTTTTCTGAAGCTTTCTTT. Its protein product is CATSRDLGFSEAFF.

This clonotype was observed a few times. The chain employs TRBV27 and TRBJ2-1; no clear D gene. The length of the CDR3 is 12 residues. V was shortened by 5 bases and J by 2 bases, with 4 bases between the two germline ends. Germline lookup yields CDR1 MNHEY and CDR2 SMNVEV (reference sequence). The CDR3 sequence: CASSPTYNEQFF. The CDR3 DNA follows: TGTGCCAGCAGTCCCACCTACAATGAGCAGTTCTTC.

The J gene is TRBJ1-5, the V gene TRBV27; tentative D call: TRBD1 (5 bases). The germline V and J ends were trimmed by 5 bases and 0 bases, with 8 bases remaining between them. Germline V gene lookup returns CDR1 MNHEY and CDR2 SMNVEV (reference sequence). The length of the CDR3 is 14 residues. CDR3 protein: CASSQGYSNQPQHF. Here the CDR3 DNA reads TGTGCCAGCAGTCAGGGTTATAGCAATCAGCCCCAGCATTTT.

V usage is TRBV11-3 and J usage is TRBJ1-1; D gene ambiguous. V was shortened by 7 bases and J by 5 bases, with 11 bases between the two germline ends. The CDR3 sequence is 12 residues long. Germline V lookup: CDR1 SGHNT, CDR2 YENEEA. CDR3 sequence reads: CASTLLGTEAFF. The CDR3 nucleotides are TGTGCCAGCACCCTCCTTGGGACTGAAGCTTTCTTT.

This clonotype has a handful of counts. J is TRBJ2-1 and V is TRBV24-1; possible D gene TRBD1, 5 bases. Trimming took 4 bases from V and 6 from J, leaving 12 bases between them. The germline V gene has CDR1 KGHDR and CDR2 SFDVKD. The length of the CDR3 is 14 residues. CDR3 bases: TGTGCCACCAGTGACCCCTCCCAGGGCAATGAGCAGTTCTTC. Its protein is CATSDPSQGNEQFF.

V and J are TRBV7-2 and TRBJ1-2; D possibly corresponds to TRBD1 (5 bases). Trimming took 5 bases from V and 2 from J, leaving 9 bases between them. CDR1 is SGHTA, CDR2 FQGNSA, per germline. There are 13 residues in the CDR3. CDR3 amino acids: CASSPNRNYGYTF. CDR3 DNA: TGTGCCAGCAGCCCAAACAGGAACTATGGCTACACCTTC.

This clonotype came up a few times. The chain has TRBV6-5 and TRBJ1-5; no reliable D call. This CDR3 is 14 amino acids long. Per germline, CDR1 MNHEY and CDR2 SVGAGI. V gave up 0 bases and J gave up 2 bases, with 5 bases separating them. For the CDR3, the DNA is TGTGCCAGCAGTTACTCAGCTGGCAATCAGCCCCAGCATTTT. Its protein product is CASSYSAGNQPQHF.

The V call is TRBV5-1, the J call TRBJ2-3, with a weak D call TRBD2 (6 bases). Trimming cost V 0 bases and J 1 base, with 6 bases left between them. This CDR3 has 14 residues. CDR1 is SGHRS and CDR2 is YFSETQ in the germline V gene. The CDR3 DNA follows: TGCGCCAGCAGCTTGGCTAGCGGCACAGATACGCAGTATTTT. Amino acids: CASSLASGTDTQYF.

The V call is TRBV11-2, the J call TRBJ2-5; D unclear. V was pared by 4 bases and J by 4 bases, with 7 bases between. Germline-derived CDR1 and CDR2 are SGHAT and FQNNGV. CDR3 length: 12 residues. CDR3 nucleotide sequence: TGTGCCAGCAGCTCAATTATAGAGACCCAGTACTTC. This gives the protein CASSSIIETQYF.

This chain uses TRBV5-4 with TRBJ2-2; 8 bases agree with TRBD2. V lost 3 bases, J lost 5 bases, and 3 bases stayed unmatched. Germline CDR1 is SGHNT and CDR2 is YYREEE (reference sequence). This CDR3 spans 14 amino acids. CDR3 residues: CASSSGGGTGELFF. In nucleotides, the CDR3 is TGTGCCAGCAGCTCAGGCGGGGGGACCGGGGAGCTGTTTTTT. Using reference TRBV5-4 and TRBJ2-2 for the parts outside the CDR3, the full variable domain is ETGVTQSPTHLIKTRGQQVTLRCSSQSGHNTVSWYQQALGQGPQFIFQYYREEENGRGNFPPRFSGLQFPNYSSELNVNALELDDSALYLCASSSGGGTGELFFGEGSRLTVL.

The chain combines TRBV6-1 with TRBJ2-6; D perhaps matches TRBD1 (6 bases). The CDR3 has 19 amino acids. Trimming took off 0 bases at V and 0 bases at J, with 15 bases between the two ends. Germline V gene lookup returns CDR1 MNHNS and CDR2 SASEGT. The CDR3 DNA is TGTGCCAGCAGTGAAGCTTCCAGGGGCCCAGGCTCTGGGGCCAACGTCCTGACTTTC. This gives the protein CASSEASRGPGSGANVLTF.

The chain uses TRBV2 and TRBJ1-5, with 7 bases fitting TRBD1. Germline V gives CDR1 SNHLY, CDR2 FYNNEI. V shed 5 bases and J 5 bases; nucleotides not matched to a gene: 6. The CDR3 runs to 14 residues. The chain's CDR3 is CASSPDRTYQPQHF. The CDR3 bases are TGTGCCAGCAGTCCGGACAGGACCTATCAGCCCCAGCATTTT.

The sample holds one count of this clonotype. This rearrangement joins TRBV19 to TRBJ2-7; 13 bases match TRBD2. CDR3 length equals 17 residues. The J segment lost 4 bases and the V segment lost 9 bases, leaving 15 bases of the junction unmatched. The V gene's germline CDR1 is LNHDA and CDR2 SQIVND (reference sequence). This CDR3 is CASSPPRLAGGPYEQYF. Here the CDR3 DNA reads TGTGCCAGCTCTCCTCCGCGACTAGCGGGGGGCCCTTACGAGCAGTACTTC.

This clonotype was detected only a few times. The chain has TRBV9 and TRBJ2-1, with unresolved D. There are 14 residues in the CDR3. The germline V gene has CDR1 SGDLS and CDR2 YYNGEE. Deletions cut 0 bases from V and 5 bases from J, with 9 bases between. The CDR3 DNA sequence: TGTGCCAGCAGCGTAGATGTAGACGACAATGAGCAGTTCTTC. Translation gives CASSVDVDDNEQFF.

As to this clonotype: At one of its ends the junction is not consistent with the germline gene, which may arise from a read error. The gene calls are TRBV20-1 and TRBJ2-5; no definite D call. The CDR3 sequence is 12 residues long. The V gene's germline CDR1 is DFQATT and CDR2 SNEGSKA (reference sequence). CDR3: CSASPAEEAQYF. CDR3 sequence (DNA): TGCAGTGCTAGCCCGGCGGAAGAGGCCCAGTACTTC.

This clonotype was recorded only once. The chain combines TRBV5-1 with TRBJ2-3; 11 bases agree with TRBD2. The CDR3 runs 16 residues. The V segment lost 4 bases and the J segment 1 base; nucleotides outside the gene matches: 5. Germline V CDR1 and CDR2: SGHRS, YFSETQ. The CDR3: CASSLRGLAGTDTQYF. Written as DNA, the CDR3 is TGCGCCAGCAGCCTTCGGGGACTAGCGGGCACAGATACGCAGTATTTT.